This T cell receptor beta chain was sequenced in a study of blood T cells in healthy people across ages. Per the germline V gene, CDR1 is SEHNR and CDR2 is FQNEAQ (reference sequence). This CDR3 has 16 amino acids. Trimming removed 5 bases from V and 4 bases from J, with 17 bases in between. The use of a sample-barcoded 5' primer and a J-beta primer mix characterized a second PCR of roughly 7 to 11 cycles. Any given sample supplied a minimum of 2.5 million CDR3-containing paired-end reads. TCRdb reanalysed the 5' RACE reads using MiXCR and keeps one entry per CDR3 protein. This table holds roughly 1.7 million distinct CDR3 sequences, about 31% found once. This clonotype was counted a single time.

The receptor was derived from a woman aged 25 to 39 in good health. V gene TRBV7-9 combines with J gene TRBJ2-2; possible D gene TRBD2, 7 bases. Sample: blood. CDR3 amino acids: CASSVSGRGATGELFF. The CDR3 region has the DNA TGTGCCAGCAGCGTCTCAGGTCGGGGGGCCACCGGGGAGCTGTTTTTT.